The present entry profiles one T cell receptor (beta chain) with its context. These data come from a study of blood T cell repertoires in COVID-19. In the study overall: The United States, Italy and Spain were the sources of the acute and convalescent COVID-19 samples. PBMCs, B-cell-depleted T cells, or T cells provided the cDNA or gDNA that made up the material.

The germline gives CDR1 SGHTA, CDR2 FQGNSA. The V segment lost 4 bases and the J segment 9 bases; nucleotides outside the gene matches: 9. The CDR3 extends over 14 amino acids. In the authors' methods: Using reference gene primer amplification, nucleated cell counts were estimated. TCRdb keeps only in-frame clones here, not all; method: immunoSEQ multiplex PCR. The V and J calls and clone size come from that table; D and trimming were worked out from the DNA. Of over 40,000 clones listed, 70% to 90% were seen once; the top ten hold approximately 26%. The receptor was isolated from a human donor in a cohort sampled during active COVID-19. What was sequenced was peripheral blood. V and J are TRBV7-2 and TRBJ2-1; 7 bases are shared with TRBD1. This chain's CDR3 is CASSSQGVGIEQFF. The CDR3 region has the DNA TGTGCCAGCAGCTCGCAGGGGGTGGGGATTGAGCAGTTCTTC.